This T cell receptor (beta chain) was identified during a study of blood T cell repertoires in COVID-19. As for the study in general: The United States, Italy and Spain supplied acute and convalescent COVID-19 samples. PBMCs, B-cell-depleted T cells, or T cells were the source of the cDNA or gDNA that made up the material.

Authors' methods: Quantification of nucleated cells was approximated via reference gene primer amplification. Data came from immunoSEQ multiplex PCR; TCRdb stores just in-frame clones and leaves some out. V and J calls and clone size are those listed in that table; D and trimming were worked out from the DNA. The table lists 200,000 to 250,000 clones, roughly 80% of them singletons. The TCR originated in a woman aged 80 or older with acute or convalescent COVID-19. Material: peripheral blood.

The CDR3 loop is CATSGKTGGEQYF. In nucleotides, the CDR3 is TGTGCCACCAGTGGGAAAACCGGGGGCGAGCAGTACTTC. The chain combines TRBV24-1 with TRBJ2-7, with D maybe TRBD2 (6 bases). This CDR3 has 13 residues. In germline, CDR1 is KGHDR, CDR2 SFDVKD. Trimming removed 5 bases from V and 6 bases from J, with 13 bases in between.